This T cell receptor (beta chain) was captured by sequencing in a study of OX40 agonist ivuxolimab in advanced cancers. Looking at the study overall: Each dose-escalation patient presented with hepatocellular carcinoma, melanoma, renal cell or head and neck cancer.

Generated by immunoSEQ multiplex PCR, the TCRdb table keeps only in-frame clones and is missing some. This table has roughly 65,000 clones, about 80% appearing once. With regard to this clone: Antigen specificity is unknown.

CDR3 length: 13 amino acids. Germline CDR1 SGHNT, CDR2 YYREEE (reference sequence). Deletions cut 3 bases from V and 7 bases from J, with 11 bases between. Patients were excluded for autoimmune disease history or systemic immunosuppression. The study, taken as a whole, reports: Both blood CD4+ and CD8+ T cells showed clonal growth by week 6 at 0.1 to 3.0 mg/kg.

The sequencing here drew on CD4+ or CD8+ T cells sorted from blood, taken in a trial of the OX40 agonist ivuxolimab. This TCR was recovered from an adult with an advanced solid tumor such as melanoma, head and neck, liver or kidney cancer. The chain carries TRBV5-4 and TRBJ2-4; perhaps TRBD1 as D (5 bases). CDR3 region: CASSSQGANIQYF. In DNA, the CDR3 is TGTGCCAGCAGCTCCCAAGGGGCGAACATTCAGTACTTC.